This TCR beta chain was documented in a study of blood T cells in healthy people across ages (dated by TCRdb to about 2015). As for the study more broadly: In model experiments, template switching captured roughly one uniquely barcoded TCR beta cDNA molecule for every two T cells. Age-related changes in TCR beta repertoire diversity were measured in the study by deep sequencing normalized with unique cDNA molecular identifiers. Four age groups were formed from the donors: young (average approximately 15 years), middle-aged (around 40), aged (roughly 56) and long-lived (82). To avoid experimental bias, donors of different ages were spread randomly across the sequencing lanes. Two additional independent replicas of 1 million unique cDNA reads from the same blood draw were analyzed for two donors (one aged 18 to 30 and one aged 80 or older). Results and caveats for the whole study, not just this receptor: The long-lived group showed more naive CD4+ T cells, fewer expanded clones and increased TCR diversity than the aged group, suggesting age selection. Observed TCR beta diversity correlated strongly with the percentage of naive T cells measured by flow cytometry. The CMV infection status of donors was not known, potentially confounding age-related changes in expanded clonotypes. Total diversity estimates from one million sequenced T cells were considered lower bounds and underestimates. Observed TCR beta diversity per million T cells fell roughly linearly with age, and a significant reduction was already apparent by age roughly 40. Since profiling was done on bulk unsorted PBMCs, naive and antigen-experienced compartments could not be conclusively compared.

This clonotype has a count of ten or more. Its cognate antigen has yet to be identified. Within one base of it there is no much larger clone, and no base qualities were kept. Donors were a few dozen systemically healthy Caucasian individuals from Russia aged roughly 6 to 100 years. Approximately 9.7 milliliters of peripheral blood were drawn from each donor into EDTA-treated Vacutainer tubes. PBMCs were isolated by Ficoll-Paque density-gradient centrifugation, with at least 6.5 million obtained per sample. Trizol reagent was used to extract total RNA from PBMCs, with at least 6 micrograms per sample. Naive CD45RAhigh/CD27high T cell percentages were measured by flow cytometry on a PBMC aliquot from every donor. The CDR3 has 15 amino acids, counting the end cysteine and phenylalanine. Only the CDR3 part of the read is kept: 45 bases, read in frame from the first base. V lost 3 bases and J lost 8 bases, and the count of bases not matched to a germline gene is 9. CDR1 is given as DFQATT and CDR2 as SNEGSKA, both from the germline V gene (reference sequence).

Libraries were built with 5' RACE. The instrument was an Illumina HiSeq 2500. The second PCR ran for about 7 to 11 cycles and used a J-beta primer mix along with a sample-barcoded 5' primer. A template-switch 5' adaptor carrying 12 random nucleotides introduced a unique molecular identifier onto each TCR beta cDNA molecule. Each sample yielded at least 2.5 million CDR3-containing paired-end reads. All of the RNA was converted into first-strand cDNA using the Mint cDNA synthesis kit, with a TRBC-specific oligonucleotide serving as the primer. All cDNA was treated with uracil-DNA glycosylase and then went through a first 18-cycle PCR with the universal primers M1SS and BC2_uni_R. The original pipeline was this. Each sample was normalized by randomly selecting 1 million high-quality reads, each carrying a distinct molecular identifier. Instead of being binned into consensus sequences, reads with shared molecular identifiers were discarded. MiTCR, with a Q25 quality threshold and the strictest error-elimination algorithm, was used for CDR3 identification, clonotype clustering and error correction. A nonparametric unseen species model with Euler transformation was used to estimate a lower bound on total TCR beta diversity. TCRdb reprocessed the public reads (quality trimming at Q25 with fastp, clone calling with MiXCR) and kept in-frame beta chains. Entries that share a CDR3 protein sequence are merged under the most common genes and DNA. The V and J calls were not made by the authors but by TCRdb's processing. The sample includes 650,000 to 800,000 distinct CDR3 sequences, with more than 40% observed a single time. The ten largest clones represent nearly 20% of the sample.

The chain is made from TRBV20-1 and TRBJ1-6, with 8 bases in between that match TRBD1. This TCR came from a man in his fifties or sixties in good health. Input material: blood. The CDR3 corresponds to CSASDPTGADSPLHF. The DNA sequence is given as TGCAGTGCTAGCGACCCGACAGGGGCCGATTCACCCCTCCACTTT.